This entry describes one T cell receptor (beta chain). Study processing details: Amplified reference gene primers provided the basis for estimating nucleated cell counts. Generated by immunoSEQ multiplex PCR, the TCRdb table keeps only in-frame clones and is missing some. V, J and clone size are those of that table, while D and trimming were read from the DNA. The sample contains approximately 300,000 clones, approximately 90% of which appear only once. These data come from a study of blood T cell repertoires in COVID-19. Turning to the study itself: Donors in the United States, Italy and Spain gave samples during acute or convalescent COVID-19. Sources were T cells, B-cell-depleted T cells, or PBMCs; the material itself was cDNA or gDNA.

In terms of age and location, participants ranged from roughly 18 to 100 years and lived in roughly 22 US areas. Germline CDR1 SGHTS, CDR2 YDEGEE. The CDR3 is 18 amino acids. Between the trimmed V and J ends, which lost 0 bases and 5 bases, there was a span of 23 bases. The clonotype originates from a woman aged 18-29 years who had recovered from COVID-19. The sample comprised PBMCs or T cells enriched from blood (not recorded which). The chain has TRBV5-8 and TRBJ2-5; tentative D call: TRBD1 (6 bases). CDR3 sequence: CASSLGEYLAGVAETQYF. CDR3 in DNA: TGTGCCAGCAGCTTGGGTGAATATTTGGCAGGGGTTGCTGAGACCCAGTACTTC.